A selection of T cell receptor beta chains follows, all from one sample in a study of cytomegalovirus exposure and HLA in healthy donors. Measured with immunoSEQ multiplex PCR; TCRdb has only the in-frame clones, and not every one. Of approximately 170,000 clones detected, around 80% appear once; the ten largest clones hold 0.95% to 1.5%. Specimen: PBMCs. The receptors come from a boy younger than 10 in good health and CMV-seronegative. CDR3s include the opening cysteine and the closing phenylalanine or tryptophan. The D gene is left open where the match is weak. Part of the rows lack a size; the others show once, few, many or a class for expanded clones.

>TRBV7-9|TRBJ1-3|NA|NA
CASSSRDAGASGNTIYF
TGTGCCAGCAGCTCACGAGACGCAGGCGCCTCTGGAAACACCATATATTTT
>TRBV30|TRBJ2-7|NA|NA
CAWSGGSGDEQYF
TGTGCCTGGAGTGGAGGGAGCGGCGACGAGCAGTACTTC
>TRBV5-1|TRBJ2-7|TRBD2|NA
CASSVTSGRAFYEQYF
TGCGCCAGCAGCGTGACTAGCGGGAGGGCCTTTTACGAGCAGTACTTC
>TRBV9|TRBJ2-1|TRBD2|NA
CASGGESNEQFF
TGTGCCAGTGGGGGGGAATCGAATGAGCAGTTCTTC
>TRBV4-2|TRBJ2-3|TRBD2|NA
CASSQGHVAGGGADTQYF
TGTGCCAGCAGCCAAGGCCACGTAGCGGGGGGGGGCGCAGATACGCAGTATTTT
>TRBV2|TRBJ2-7|TRBD1|NA
CASSEAPGQTVYEQYF
TGTGCCAGCAGTGAAGCGCCGGGACAGACAGTGTACGAGCAGTACTTC
>TRBV30|TRBJ1-1|TRBD1|few
CAWSTGVNTEAFF
TGTGCCTGGTCGACAGGGGTCAACACTGAAGCTTTCTTT
>TRBV5-1|TRBJ1-6|TRBD1|NA
CASSPEGQGYNSPLHF
TGCGCCAGCAGCCCGGAAGGACAGGGGTATAATTCACCCCTCCACTTT
>TRBV6-1|TRBJ1-5|TRBD1|NA
CASSRGQVGQPQHF
TGTGCCAGCAGTCGAGGACAGGTAGGGCAGCCCCAGCATTTT
>TRBV5-6|TRBJ1-5|TRBD1|once
CASSSPKDRGSQPQHF
TGTGCCAGCAGCTCGCCCAAGGACAGGGGAAGTCAGCCCCAGCATTTT
>TRBV11-2|TRBJ2-7|TRBD1|NA
CASSFDRGNEQYF
TGTGCCAGCAGCTTTGACAGGGGCAACGAGCAGTACTTC
>TRBV5-4|TRBJ1-1|NA|few
CASSLGDTEAFF
TGTGCCAGCAGCTTAGGAGACACTGAAGCTTTCTTT
>TRBV11-3|TRBJ2-2|NA|NA
CASSLHQGTGELFF
TGTGCCAGCAGCTTACATCAGGGCACCGGGGAGCTGTTTTTT
>TRBV5-6|TRBJ2-5|NA|NA
CASSLLGRGWETQYF
TGTGCCAGCAGCTTGTTGGGCAGGGGATGGGAGACCCAGTACTTC
>TRBV7-9|TRBJ2-5|TRBD1|NA
CANPPTGSQETQYF
TGTGCCAACCCGCCGACAGGGTCCCAAGAGACCCAGTACTTC
>TRBV19|TRBJ1-2|NA|NA
CASSRYDTPNYGYTF
TGTGCCAGTAGCAGATACGACACCCCTAACTATGGCTACACCTTC
>TRBV10-2|TRBJ2-1|NA|once
CASSDRRRVYNEQFF
TGCGCCAGCAGTGATCGGCGCAGGGTCTACAATGAGCAGTTCTTC
>TRBV7-2|TRBJ2-1|TRBD2|NA
CASSFRPSGGPPLYNEQFF
TGTGCCAGCAGCTTTCGGCCAAGCGGGGGGCCCCCCCTATACAATGAGCAGTTCTTC
>TRBV29-1|TRBJ2-1|TRBD2|NA
CSVEEPLAGGSYNEQFF
TGCAGCGTTGAAGAACCTCTAGCGGGAGGCTCCTACAATGAGCAGTTCTTC
>TRBV19|TRBJ2-7|TRBD1|NA
CASSPGTGGGEQYF
TGTGCCAGTAGTCCCGGGACAGGGGGCGGCGAGCAGTACTTC
>TRBV5-3|TRBJ2-1|NA|few
CARSQDNEQFF
TGTGCCAGAAGCCAGGACAATGAGCAGTTCTTC
>TRBV14|TRBJ2-1|TRBD2|NA
CASSPLAGEDVNEQFF
TGTGCCAGCAGCCCTTTAGCGGGAGAGGATGTCAATGAGCAGTTCTTC
>TRBV5-4|TRBJ1-2|NA|NA
CASSLPGGGYGYTF
TGTGCCAGCAGCTTACCCGGGGGGGGTTATGGCTACACCTTC
>TRBV7-9|TRBJ1-3|NA|NA
CSSSLGEGSGNTIYF
TGTTCCAGCAGCTTAGGCGAGGGTTCTGGAAACACCATATATTTT
>TRBV5-5|TRBJ2-1|NA|NA
CASSTPLDTPYNEQFF
TGTGCCAGCAGCACTCCCTTGGACACTCCCTACAATGAGCAGTTCTTC
>TRBV7-9|TRBJ1-1|TRBD1|NA
CASSNWTGRVNTEAFF
TGTGCCAGCAGCAATTGGACAGGGCGAGTGAACACTGAAGCTTTCTTT
>TRBV7-2|TRBJ2-3|TRBD2|once
CASSYTLAGGKDTQYF
TGTGCCAGCAGCTACACCCTAGCGGGGGGGAAAGATACGCAGTATTTT
>TRBV27|TRBJ1-3|NA|NA
CASSLSAGTGGNTIYF
TGTGCCAGCAGTTTATCCGCGGGGACGGGGGGAAACACCATATATTTT
>TRBV25-1|TRBJ2-1|TRBD2|NA
CASSALLTSGRRGEQFF
TGTGCCAGCAGTGCCCTACTTACTAGCGGGAGAAGGGGTGAGCAGTTCTTC
>TRBV30|TRBJ2-5|NA|NA
CAWRPPGAKETQYF
TGTGCCTGGAGGCCCCCAGGGGCAAAGGAGACCCAGTACTTC
>TRBV7-9|TRBJ2-2|NA|NA
CASSLLRQGRAGELFF
TGTGCCAGCAGCTTACTTCGGCAGGGTCGGGCCGGGGAGCTGTTTTTT
>TRBV30|TRBJ1-2|TRBD1|NA
CAWAGQGGTGYTF
TGTGCCTGGGCGGGACAGGGGGGTACTGGCTACACCTTC
>TRBV5-1|TRBJ1-1|NA|NA
CASTNGRGNTEAFF
TGCGCCAGCACCAATGGCAGGGGGAACACTGAAGCTTTCTTT
>TRBV5-4|TRBJ2-2|TRBD2|NA
CASSFALAGVRTGELFF
TGTGCCAGCAGCTTTGCACTAGCGGGAGTACGCACCGGGGAGCTGTTTTTT
>TRBV2|TRBJ1-2|NA|few
CASSAGDYGYTF
TGTGCCAGCAGTGCAGGGGACTATGGCTACACCTTC
>TRBV6-5|TRBJ1-5|NA|NA
CASSPRGWGNQPQHF
TGTGCCAGCAGCCCTAGGGGGTGGGGCAATCAGCCCCAGCATTTT
>TRBV5-6|TRBJ2-7|TRBD2|NA
CASSPGLAGSYEQYF
TGTGCCAGCAGCCCAGGACTAGCGGGATCCTACGAGCAGTACTTC
>TRBV4-3|TRBJ2-2|NA|NA
CASSLRLVPGELFF
TGCGCCAGCAGCCTCCGACTGGTCCCCGGGGAGCTGTTTTTT
>TRBV18|TRBJ2-3|TRBD1|NA
CASSPDRGSDTQYF
TGTGCCAGCTCACCAGACAGGGGATCAGATACGCAGTATTTT
>TRBV4-3|TRBJ2-3|TRBD2|NA
CASSHGTSGGTDTQYF
TGCGCCAGCAGCCACGGGACTAGCGGGGGAACAGATACGCAGTATTTT
>TRBV19|TRBJ1-1|NA|NA
CASSLQGVGTEAFF
TGTGCCAGTAGTCTACAGGGAGTCGGCACTGAAGCTTTCTTT
>TRBV5-6|TRBJ1-1|TRBD1|NA
CASTLQGVRSFF
TGTGCCAGCACACTGCAGGGGGTGAGGTCTTTCTTT
>TRBV13|TRBJ2-5|TRBD2|NA
CASSPRLARETQYF
TGTGCCAGCAGCCCCAGACTAGCGCGGGAGACCCAGTACTTC
>TRBV5-1|TRBJ1-2|NA|NA
CASSINRDSYTF
TGCGCCAGCAGCATTAACAGGGACAGCTACACCTTC
>TRBV7-9|TRBJ1-2|NA|NA
CASSFAGSGVRYGYTF
TGTGCCAGCAGCTTCGCGGGTTCGGGCGTACGCTATGGCTACACCTTC
>TRBV25-1|TRBJ2-3|TRBD2|NA
CASSPPLAGGRADTQYF
TGTGCCAGCAGTCCCCCGTTAGCGGGGGGGCGCGCAGATACGCAGTATTTT
>TRBV7-7|TRBJ2-1|TRBD2|NA
CASSPHLAGVVFF
TGTGCTAGCAGCCCCCACCTAGCGGGAGTAGTGTTCTTC
>TRBV10-3|TRBJ1-1|TRBD1|NA
CAIRDSEAEAFF
TGTGCCATCCGGGACAGTGAAGCTGAAGCTTTCTTT
>TRBV30|TRBJ1-3|TRBD1|NA
CAWSVRGTASGNTIYF
TGTGCCTGGAGCGTAAGAGGGACAGCCTCTGGAAACACCATATATTTT
>TRBV30|TRBJ1-2|TRBD1|NA
CAWYRGGYTF
TGTGCCTGGTACAGGGGGGGCTACACCTTC
>TRBV7-9|TRBJ2-1|NA|few
CASSVTRGGVEQFF
TGTGCCAGCAGCGTTACGAGAGGCGGGGTTGAGCAGTTCTTC
>TRBV5-6|TRBJ1-2|NA|NA
CASSLFLGGYGYTF
TGTGCCAGCAGCTTGTTTTTAGGGGGCTATGGCTACACCTTC
>TRBV7-9|TRBJ1-1|NA|NA
CASSLATALNTEAFF
TGTGCCAGCAGCTTAGCGACAGCTTTGAACACTGAAGCTTTCTTT
>TRBV6-5|TRBJ1-1|NA|NA
CASSYAPPDRNTEAFF
TGTGCCAGCAGTTACGCCCCCCCGGACAGGAACACTGAAGCTTTCTTT
>TRBV27|TRBJ1-2|TRBD1|few
CASRSTGTGGDWVPNYGYTF
TGTGCCAGCAGATCAACCGGGACAGGGGGCGACTGGGTTCCTAACTATGGCTACACCTTC